This TCR beta chain emerged from a study of technical replicates of blood from four donors. TCRdb's table, derived via immunoSEQ multiplex PCR, lists solely in-frame clones and lacks some. Of fewer than 75,000 clones listed, around nine tenths were seen once; the top ten hold 4.6%. CDR3 length equals 15 residues. Germline V lookup: CDR1 SGHTA, CDR2 FQGNSA. V dropped 4 bases and J dropped 10 bases, with 20 bases sitting between them. The chain is built from TRBV7-2 and TRBJ2-1; D is possibly TRBD2 (5 bases). The TCR comes from a human donor in good health. Some clones in this sample may be carry-over from other donors' samples. The source material was PBMCs. The DNA of the CDR3 is TGTGCCAGCAGCTCCACCGCGACCAGGACTGAGGAGCAGTTCTTC. Translation: CASSSTATRTEEQFF.